Listed below are T cell receptor beta chains from one sample, sequenced in a study of T cells and Merkel cell carcinoma outcomes. Profiling relied on immunoSEQ multiplex PCR, and the TCRdb table lists in-frame clones only, not all of them. Of 11,000 to 15,000 clones in the sample, approximately 92% were seen once. The sample was tumor tissue from Merkel cell carcinoma. These receptors came from a human donor with Merkel cell carcinoma. Each CDR3 is given with its conserved first and last residue. A D gene is named only where the DNA matches it firmly. Clone size is stated in some rows and not others, as once, few, many or a class when expanded.

D gene,clone size,J gene,V gene,CDR3 protein,CDR3 DNA
-,-,TRBJ1-5,TRBV6-1,CASSRAGRNQPQHF,TGTGCCAGCAGTAGGGCAGGGCGCAATCAGCCCCAGCATTTT
-,-,TRBJ2-3,TRBV5-4,CASSSPGGPSDTQYF,TGTGCCAGCAGCTCTCCGGGCGGACCTTCGGATACGCAGTATTTT
TRBD1,few,TRBJ1-2,TRBV6-5,CASSLGQVYGYTF,TGTGCCAGCAGCCTTGGACAGGTCTATGGCTACACCTTC
-,-,TRBJ2-5,TRBV5-6,CASSLSSGQETQYF,TGTGCCAGCAGCTTGTCCAGCGGGCAAGAGACCCAGTACTTC
-,-,TRBJ1-1,TRBV9,CASSVEPGWGTEAFF,TGTGCCAGCAGCGTAGAGCCTGGGTGGGGCACTGAAGCTTTCTTT
TRBD1,-,TRBJ1-3,TRBV5-5,CASSPRDSLSGNTIYF,TGTGCCAGCAGTCCCCGGGACAGCCTCTCTGGAAACACCATATATTTT
TRBD1,-,TRBJ1-2,TRBV5-1,CASSLSGTGDYGYTF,TGCGCCAGCAGCTTGTCAGGGACAGGGGACTATGGCTACACCTTC
-,-,TRBJ1-1,TRBV5-4,CASSLGGVGTEAFF,TGTGCCAGCAGCTTGGGGGGCGTCGGCACTGAAGCTTTCTTT
-,-,TRBJ1-5,TRBV7-8,CASSLGLGARSGQPQHF,TGTGCCAGCAGCTTAGGGCTCGGGGCCAGGAGCGGTCAGCCCCAGCATTTT
-,-,TRBJ1-5,TRBV4-2,CASSQGRLMAGRNQPQHF,TGTGCCAGCAGCCAAGGTCGGTTAATGGCAGGGCGCAATCAGCCCCAGCATTTT
-,-,TRBJ2-2,TRBV5-4,CASGRVLGTGELFF,TGTGCCAGCGGCCGGGTCCTAGGAACCGGGGAGCTGTTTTTT
-,-,TRBJ2-7,TRBV7-2,CASSRGAGNEQYF,TGTGCCAGCAGCCGAGGGGCAGGGAACGAGCAGTACTTC
TRBD1,-,TRBJ2-2,TRBV11-2,CASSLDKVNRGLTGELFF,TGTGCCAGCAGCTTAGATAAGGTCAACAGGGGGCTGACCGGGGAGCTGTTTTTT
-,-,TRBJ1-5,TRBV27,CASSPQVGSQPQHF,TGTGCCAGCAGTCCCCAAGTAGGGAGCCAGCCCCAGCATTTT
-,-,TRBJ1-1,TRBV6-6,CASSYRTETEAFF,TGTGCCAGCAGCTACCGCACGGAGACCGAAGCTTTCTTT
-,-,TRBJ1-1,TRBV28,CASSWGGRTEAFF,TGTGCCAGCAGTTGGGGAGGTCGAACTGAAGCTTTCTTT
-,-,TRBJ2-2,TRBV29-1,CSGWEAGELFF,TGCAGCGGGTGGGAGGCCGGGGAGCTGTTTTTT
-,-,TRBJ1-5,TRBV2,CASSVGQTTNQPQHF,TGTGCCAGCAGTGTTGGGCAAACGACCAATCAGCCCCAGCATTTT
TRBD1,-,TRBJ1-1,TRBV2,CASSASRGGLQAFF,TGTGCCAGCAGTGCTTCCAGGGGGGGACTCCAAGCTTTCTTT
-,-,TRBJ2-7,TRBV30,CAWSPQDGYEQYF,TGTGCCTGGAGTCCTCAGGACGGCTACGAGCAGTACTTC
-,few,TRBJ1-1,TRBV11-2,CASSLGSNYREAFF,TGTGCCAGCAGCTTAGGAAGTAATTATCGGGAGGCTTTCTTT
TRBD1,-,TRBJ2-7,TRBV4-2,CASSQAIGTGTRYEQYF,TGTGCCAGCAGCCAAGCTATTGGGACAGGGACGAGGTACGAGCAGTACTTC
-,-,TRBJ1-2,TRBV14,CASSQGRYGYTF,TGTGCCAGCAGCCAAGGACGCTATGGCTACACCTTC
TRBD2,-,TRBJ2-3,TRBV13,CASSSRLAGADTQYF,TGTGCCAGCAGCTCCAGACTAGCGGGGGCAGATACGCAGTATTTT
TRBD2,-,TRBJ2-3,TRBV29-1,CSVEGGTSGIDTQYF,TGCAGCGTTGAAGGGGGGACTAGCGGGATAGATACGCAGTATTTT
-,-,TRBJ2-5,TRBV9,CASSVRTGETQYF,TGTGCCAGTAGCGTTAGAACGGGGGAGACCCAGTACTTC
TRBD1,-,TRBJ1-1,TRBV7-9,CASTQQGASTEAFF,TGTGCCAGCACCCAACAGGGGGCTAGCACTGAAGCTTTCTTT